The 5 T cell receptor beta chains below were found in one sample sequenced in a study of T cells after yellow fever vaccination. Each CDR3 protein gets one entry after TCRdb re-called the 5' RACE reads with MiXCR. In the table there are under 250,000 distinct CDR3 sequences, around 3.1% of which are singletons. The starting material was CD4+ T cells sorted from PBMCs, obtained 10 days after the yellow fever booster vaccination. The origin of the receptors is a man between 18 and 29 years old who received the YFV17D yellow fever vaccine.

At least ten counts were recorded for this clonotype. J is TRBJ1-6 and V is TRBV12-3 or TRBV12-4; tentative D call: TRBD1 (6 bases). V lost 7 bases and J lost 8, with 18 bases in between. The CDR3 has 15 residues. CDR3 residues: CASTKQGLSDSPLHF. The CDR3 coding sequence is TGTGCCAGCACGAAACAGGGTCTGTCTGATTCACCCCTCCACTTT.

The rearrangement uses TRBV6-6 and TRBJ2-2; 10 nucleotides align to TRBD1. Germline-derived CDR1 and CDR2 are MNHNY and SVGAGI (reference sequence). Trimming took 8 bases from V and 7 from J; bases not matched to a gene: 7. The CDR3 length is 14 residues. Written as DNA, the CDR3 is TGTGCCAGCGGGACAGGGGATGGCATCGGGGAGCTGTTTTTT. Protein sequence: CASGTGDGIGELFF.

This rearrangement joins TRBV5-1 to TRBJ1-6; TRBD1 matches at 8 bases. The V gene end was trimmed by 4 bases and the J gene end by 11 bases; junction bases not matched to a gene: 8. CDR3 length: 14 residues. The germline V gene has CDR1 SGHRS and CDR2 YFSETQ. CDR3 DNA sequence: TGCGCCAGCAGCGTCCAGGGGGCGCGGACACCCCTCCACTTT. It specifies CASSVQGARTPLHF.

This clonotype was seen a handful of times. The chain joins TRBV28 to TRBJ2-5; 9 nucleotides line up with TRBD1. The CDR3 totals 17 residues. Germline V gene lookup returns CDR1 MDHEN and CDR2 SYDVKM. V lost 2 bases and J lost 4; bases outside the gene matches: 11. CDR3 residues: CASSLPSGTGLGETQYF. CDR3 DNA sequence: TGTGCCAGCAGTTTACCCTCCGGGACAGGGTTGGGAGAGACCCAGTACTTC.

This clonotype showed up many times. The genes are TRBV2 and TRBJ2-5; 9 bases are shared with TRBD1. The CDR3 has 14 amino acids. After removal of 6 bases from V and 5 bases from J, the junction contained 7 bases not matched to a gene. Germline V lookup: CDR1 SNHLY, CDR2 FYNNEI. The CDR3 coding sequence is TGTGCCAGCAGCCCACAGGGGGCGGGTGAGACCCAGTACTTC. It encodes CASSPQGAGETQYF.